Sequencing of this T cell receptor (beta chain) was carried out in a study of cytomegalovirus exposure and HLA in healthy donors. Study-wide findings and caveats: Upon later analysis, HLA-associated TCR beta chains proved more clonally expanded than other, equally common chains. Per a later analysis, under 20,000 TCR beta sequences showed association with HLA alleles at 0.05 false discovery rate. A later analysis revealed that TCR association rates differed between HLA loci, peaking at DRB1 and bottoming out at HLA-C.

The CDR3 runs 13 residues. The V end was cut by 5 bases, the J end by 1 base, with 8 bases between. Germline CDR1 MGHDK, CDR2 SYGVNS. 13 Jbeta primers and 60 Vbeta primers were used for the PCR. Measured with immunoSEQ multiplex PCR; TCRdb has only the in-frame clones, and not every one. The sample has approximately 150,000 clones, approximately 70% seen once. Regarding this clone: Its target is not known.

This receptor was obtained from a woman aged 18-35 years in good health and CMV-seronegative. The rearrangement links TRBV25-1 to TRBJ1-1, with a possible D match to TRBD1 (5 bases). Sequences were obtained from PBMCs. The CDR3 nucleotides are TGTGCCAGCAGTAACGACAGGAACACTGAAGCTTTCTTT. Protein sequence: CASSNDRNTEAFF.